The 5 T cell receptor beta chains below come from one sample, sequenced in a study of long-term antiretroviral therapy in people with HIV. The assay used was immunoSEQ (version v3.0), run at survey level. Clones were sequenced by immunoSEQ multiplex PCR, and TCRdb holds only the in-frame ones, with some missing. The table records around 25,000 clones, around 83% of them present only once. The sample was unsorted PBMCs, taken 3 years after starting antiretroviral therapy. These receptors all stem from a man aged 18 to 29 with HIV.

This chain uses TRBV4-2 with TRBJ2-2, with 12 bases lining up with TRBD2. The CDR3 is made up of 18 amino acids. Trimming at V came to 0 bases and at J to 1 base, leaving 3 bases not matched to a gene. Germline-derived CDR1 and CDR2 are LGHNA and YNFKEQ. The CDR3 region has the DNA TGTGCCAGCAGCCAAGAGACTAGCGGGGGCCTGAACACCGGGGAGCTGTTTTTT. It translates to CASSQETSGGLNTGELFF.

This clone was recorded a few times. This chain joins TRBV27 and TRBJ1-6; 7 positions match TRBD1. The CDR3 loop spans 17 amino acids. Per the germline V gene, CDR1 is MNHEY and CDR2 is SMNVEV (reference sequence). The V and J ends lost 6 bases and 4 bases, in that order; junction bases with no gene match: 12. CDR3 in amino acids: CASSVTGVPAYNSPLHF. CDR3 nucleotide sequence: TGTGCCAGCAGCGTCACAGGGGTCCCGGCATATAATTCACCCCTCCACTTT.

This chain joins TRBV7-9 and TRBJ1-6; TRBD1 agrees at 8 bases. The CDR3 is made up of 17 amino acids. The V gene's germline CDR1 is SEHNR and CDR2 FQNEAQ (reference sequence). J gave up 4 bases and V 5 bases, and 10 bases lay outside the gene matches. In DNA form, the CDR3 reads TGTGCCAGCAGCACGCCCCCGGGACAGGATTATAATTCACCCCTCCACTTT. Translation: CASSTPPGQDYNSPLHF.

The chain carries TRBV9 and TRBJ1-3; D is possibly TRBD1 (5 bases). This CDR3 is built from 15 residues. Germline CDR1 reads SGDLS; CDR2 reads YYNGEE. V lost 6 bases and J 1 base, leaving 14 bases between the germline ends. The CDR3 DNA reads as TGTGCCAGCAAGGGACCGACAGAGTCTGGAAACACCATATATTTT. Its translation is CASKGPTESGNTIYF.

The chain couples TRBV29-1 to TRBJ2-5, with 11 bases lining up with TRBD2. From germline, CDR1 is SQVTM and CDR2 ANQGSEA. Unmatched junction bases numbered 5, after V lost 4 bases and J lost 1 base. The CDR3 extends over 15 amino acids. The CDR3 DNA sequence: TGCAGCGTTGGCCTAGCGGGGGGTCTCCAAGAGACCCAGTACTTC. The encoded protein is CSVGLAGGLQETQYF.